The rows below give T cell receptor beta chains drawn from one sample of a study of T cell changes during pregnancy in multiple sclerosis. Generated by immunoSEQ multiplex PCR, the TCRdb table keeps only in-frame clones and is missing some. The sample lists around 95,000 clones; about 93% were seen once. The sample in question was peripheral blood, obtained after pregnancy. The origin of the receptors is a female donor in good health, enrolled as a control in a pregnancy study. The CDR3 runs from the conserved cysteine through the conserved F or W. A D gene is named only where the DNA matches it firmly. Size tells how often a clone was seen (once, few, many) or the class of an expanded clone, and some rows leave it out.

v_call,j_call,d_call,clone_size,cdr3_nt,cdr3_aa
TRBV6-1,TRBJ1-2,-,-,TGTGCCAGCAGTGAAGCGTTCCGGACAGATCCCTATGGCTACACCTTC,CASSEAFRTDPYGYTF
TRBV30,TRBJ1-2,TRBD1,-,TGTGCCTGGAACCCGGGACAGGGCTATGGCTACACCTTC,CAWNPGQGYGYTF
TRBV6-1,TRBJ2-1,TRBD2,-,TGTGCCAGCAGTGGGACTAGCGGGAGTGATGAGCAGTTCTTC,CASSGTSGSDEQFF
TRBV28,TRBJ2-1,TRBD2,-,TGTGCCAGCAGTTGGGGGACTAGCGGGAGGGCCCGAAATACGGATGAGCAGTTCTTC,CASSWGTSGRARNTDEQFF
TRBV11-1,TRBJ2-2,-,-,TGTGCCAGCAGCCCCCTCAGGGGAGTGGGCACCGGGGAGCTGTTTTTT,CASSPLRGVGTGELFF
TRBV7-2,TRBJ2-2,-,once,TGTGCCAGCAGCTTCTTGTACGGGAATCAAGGCACCGGGGAGCTGTTTTTT,CASSFLYGNQGTGELFF
TRBV18,TRBJ2-1,TRBD2,-,TGTGCCAGCTCACCCCCATCCGGGACTAGCGAAGACAATCCTAACCATGAGCAGTTCTTC,CASSPPSGTSEDNPNHEQFF
TRBV19,TRBJ2-1,TRBD2,-,TGTGCCAGCCCCCGTGGGGGACTAGCGGGAGAAGGTGAGCAGTTCTTC,CASPRGGLAGEGEQFF
TRBV6-1,TRBJ1-5,-,-,TGTGCCAGCAGTCCCCGGGGAGGTTACCAGCCCCAGCATTTT,CASSPRGGYQPQHF
TRBV6-5,TRBJ2-7,TRBD2,-,TGTGCCAGCGAAGGCGGGGGAAGGCGGCAGTACTTC,CASEGGGRRQYF
TRBV5-1,TRBJ2-7,TRBD1,-,TGCGCCAGCAGCTACACCGGGACAGGGAGCTACGAGCAGTACTTC,CASSYTGTGSYEQYF
TRBV30,TRBJ2-7,-,-,TGTGCCTGGAGTCCCGAGACAGTGGAGCAGTACTTC,CAWSPETVEQYF
TRBV5-1,TRBJ2-1,TRBD1,-,TGCGCCAGCAGAACCGGGACAGGGGCTCATGAGCAGTTCTTC,CASRTGTGAHEQFF